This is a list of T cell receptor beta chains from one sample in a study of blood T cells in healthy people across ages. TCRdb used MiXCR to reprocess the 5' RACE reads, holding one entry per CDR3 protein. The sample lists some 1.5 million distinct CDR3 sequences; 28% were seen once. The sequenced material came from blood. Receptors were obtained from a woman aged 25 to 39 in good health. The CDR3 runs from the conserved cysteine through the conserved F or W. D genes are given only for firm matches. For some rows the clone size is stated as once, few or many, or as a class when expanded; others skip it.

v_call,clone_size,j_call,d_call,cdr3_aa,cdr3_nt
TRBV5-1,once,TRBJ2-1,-,CASGLAWRLNEQFF,TGCGCCAGCGGCTTAGCGTGGCGACTCAATGAGCAGTTCTTC
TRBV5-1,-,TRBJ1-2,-,CASSRDSGALYGYTF,TGCGCCAGCAGTCGGGACTCTGGGGCTCTCTATGGCTACACCTTC
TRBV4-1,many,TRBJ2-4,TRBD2,CASSPGLAGGLAKNIQYF,TGCGCCAGCAGCCCTGGACTAGCGGGGGGGCTAGCCAAAAACATTCAGTACTTC
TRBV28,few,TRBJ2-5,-,CASTSAFTYPSQETQYF,TGTGCCAGCACTTCCGCCTTTACCTACCCCTCCCAAGAGACCCAGTACTTC
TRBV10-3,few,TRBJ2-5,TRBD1,CATMGDRGQETQYF,TGTGCCACCATGGGGGACAGGGGGCAAGAGACCCAGTACTTC
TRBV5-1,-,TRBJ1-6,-,CASSPGQTSYNSPLHF,TGCGCCAGCAGCCCCGGACAGACGAGCTATAATTCACCCCTCCACTTT
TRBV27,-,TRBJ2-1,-,CASSSLGGSHNEQFF,TGTGCCAGCAGTTCTCTCGGGGGATCCCACAATGAGCAGTTCTTC
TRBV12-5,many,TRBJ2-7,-,CASGPDTYEQYF,TGTGCTAGTGGTCCCGACACCTACGAGCAGTACTTC
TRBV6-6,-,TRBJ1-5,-,CASSLENRRPQHF,TGTGCCAGCAGTTTGGAAAATCGCCGGCCCCAGCATTTT
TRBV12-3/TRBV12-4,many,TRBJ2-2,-,CASSLARGGELFF,TGTGCCAGCAGTTTAGCGCGGGGCGGGGAGCTGTTTTTT
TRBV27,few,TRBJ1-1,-,CASNNPRETEAFF,TGTGCCAGCAACAACCCCAGGGAAACTGAAGCTTTCTTT
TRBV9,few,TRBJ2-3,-,CASSVRQATDTQYF,TGTGCCAGCAGCGTGAGACAGGCCACAGATACGCAGTATTTT
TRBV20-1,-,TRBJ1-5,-,CSASLGWSNQSQHF,TGCAGTGCTAGTTTGGGGTGGAGCAATCAGTCCCAGCATTTT
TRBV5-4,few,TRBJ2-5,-,CASSLGQGVGGETQYF,TGTGCCAGCAGCTTGGGACAAGGGGTTGGGGGTGAGACCCAGTACTTC
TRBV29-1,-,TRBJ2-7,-,CSAVKPGTGEQYF,TGCAGCGCTGTAAAACCGGGGACGGGCGAGCAGTACTTC
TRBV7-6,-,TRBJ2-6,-,CASSLPRRTLSGANVLTF,TGTGCCAGCAGCTTACCGAGGCGGACCCTCTCTGGGGCCAACGTCCTGACTTTC
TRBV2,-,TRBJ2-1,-,CASSAQFSSYNEQFF,TGTGCCAGCAGTGCCCAGTTCAGCTCCTACAATGAGCAGTTCTTC
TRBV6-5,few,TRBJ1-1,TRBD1,CASSRRTGNTEAFF,TGTGCCAGCAGTCGGCGGACAGGGAACACTGAAGCTTTCTTT
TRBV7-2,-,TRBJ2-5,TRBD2,CASSLAGYRAVNEQYF,TGTGCCAGCAGTTTAGCGGGCTACCGGGCGGTCAATGAGCAGTACTTC
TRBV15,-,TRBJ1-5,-,CATSLNQGGNQPQHF,TGTGCCACCTCCCTCAATCAGGGAGGCAATCAGCCCCAGCATTTT
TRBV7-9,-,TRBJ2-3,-,CTSGGGSGNRNTQYF,TGTACCAGTGGAGGGGGGAGCGGAAACCGAAATACGCAGTATTTT
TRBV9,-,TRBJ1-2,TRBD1,CASSDTGGDYGYTF,TGTGCCAGCAGCGATACAGGGGGGGACTATGGCTACACCTTC
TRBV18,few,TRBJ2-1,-,CASSPPLPAEQFF,TGTGCCAGCTCACCACCGCTGCCAGCTGAGCAGTTCTTC
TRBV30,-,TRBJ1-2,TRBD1,CASSVTGAYGYTF,TGTGCCTCGAGTGTAACAGGGGCCTATGGCTACACCTTC
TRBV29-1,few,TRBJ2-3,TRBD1,CSEDRGTDTQYF,TGCAGCGAGGACAGGGGAACAGATACGCAGTATTTT
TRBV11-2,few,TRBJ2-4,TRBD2,CASSLGRRGPPGLAGTLAKNIQYF,TGTGCCAGCAGCTTAGGCCGCAGGGGACCCCCGGGACTAGCGGGGACTCTAGCCAAAAACATTCAGTACTTC
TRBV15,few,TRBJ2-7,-,CATSRDKYGVYEQYF,TGTGCCACCAGCAGAGATAAGTACGGGGTTTACGAGCAGTACTTC
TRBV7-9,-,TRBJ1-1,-,CASSLALWGLDEAFF,TGTGCCAGCAGCTTAGCCCTGTGGGGGTTGGATGAAGCTTTCTTT
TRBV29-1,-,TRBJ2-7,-,CSIETAPRYEQYF,TGCAGCATTGAGACCGCCCCTCGGTACGAGCAGTACTTC